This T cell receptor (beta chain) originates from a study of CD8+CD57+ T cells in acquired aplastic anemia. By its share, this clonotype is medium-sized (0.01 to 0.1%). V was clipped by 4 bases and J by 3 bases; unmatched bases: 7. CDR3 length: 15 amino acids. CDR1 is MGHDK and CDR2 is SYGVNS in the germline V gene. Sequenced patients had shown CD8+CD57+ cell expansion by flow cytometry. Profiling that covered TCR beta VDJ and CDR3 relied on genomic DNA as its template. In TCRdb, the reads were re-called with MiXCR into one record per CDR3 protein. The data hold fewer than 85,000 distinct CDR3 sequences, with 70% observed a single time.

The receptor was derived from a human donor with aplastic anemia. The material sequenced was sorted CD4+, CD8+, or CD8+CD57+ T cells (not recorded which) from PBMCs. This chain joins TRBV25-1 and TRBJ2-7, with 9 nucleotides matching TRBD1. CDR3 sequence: CASSVSLGQGYEQYF. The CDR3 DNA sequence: TGTGCCAGCAGTGTATCCCTGGGACAGGGCTACGAGCAGTACTTC.